The 7 T cell receptor beta chains below all came from one sample that was sequenced in a study of healthy donors' naive CD4 and CD8 T cells. Each TCR library used around 500 ng of total RNA and a linear amplification protocol. TCRdb analysed the reads with MiXCR anew, one entry per CDR3 protein. The table has 180,000 or so distinct CDR3 sequences, around 70% seen once. Source material: naive CD4+ and CD8+ T cells sorted from blood, pooled from several donors. These receptors came from a pool of human donors in good health; the sample pools cells from several healthy donors.

The sample holds one count of this clonotype. The chain recombines TRBV27 with TRBJ2-7; D is tentatively TRBD1 or TRBD2 (5 bases each). The CDR3 sequence is 13 residues long. Germline CDR1 and CDR2: MNHEY and SMNVEV (reference sequence). The CDR3 bases are TGTGCTACGGCCAGGGACGGGACCTACGAGCAGTACTTC. It is translated as CATARDGTYEQYF.

This clonotype was counted between two and nine times. The J gene is TRBJ2-1, the V gene TRBV2, with 14 bases that match TRBD2. Trimming cost V 5 bases and J 1 base; bases outside gene matches: 1. The germline V gene has CDR1 SNHLY and CDR2 FYNNEI. CDR3 size: 16 residues. The CDR3 protein is CASSRTSGGSYNEQFF. CDR3 nucleotide sequence: TGTGCCAGCAGTCGGACTAGCGGGGGGTCCTACAATGAGCAGTTCTTC.

The chain links TRBV29-1 to TRBJ2-5, with D possibly called TRBD1 or TRBD2 (6 bases each). CDR3 length: 11 amino acids. Germline assignment: CDR1 SQVTM and CDR2 ANQGSEA. The CDR3 region has the DNA TGCGGAGCTGGGGGGCTAGAGACCCAGTACTTC. It encodes CGAGGLETQYF.

The chain has TRBV20-1 and TRBJ2-3, with D hard to call. V was shortened by 3 bases and J by 0 bases, with 7 bases between the two germline ends. CDR1 and CDR2 (germline): DFQATT, SNEGSKA (reference sequence). The CDR3 extends over 13 amino acids. The CDR3 DNA reads as TGCAGTGCTAGGGACCTTAGCACAGATACGCAGTATTTT. Translated, it gives CSARDLSTDTQYF.

The chain carries TRBV6-5 and TRBJ2-5, with 7 positions matching TRBD1. Germline V gene lookup returns CDR1 MNHEY and CDR2 SVGAGI. CDR3 size: 14 residues. J gave up 5 bases and V 8 bases, and 11 bases lay outside the gene matches. CDR3 protein: CASGGRGRVETQYF. In DNA form, the CDR3 reads TGTGCCAGCGGGGGAAGGGGGCGGGTTGAGACCCAGTACTTC.

Notes on this clonotype: A much larger clone differs from this one at a single base, so this may be a read error. V and J are TRBV6-6 and TRBJ2-5, with unresolved D. V lost 4 bases and J lost 5, with 11 bases in between. CDR3 length equals 13 residues. CDR1 is MNHNY, CDR2 SVGAGI, per germline (reference sequence). The CDR3 here is CASSCISGETQYF. The CDR3 nucleotides are TGTGCCAGCAGTTGCATCTCGGGTGAGACCCAGTACTTC.

The chain has TRBV6-2 or TRBV6-3 and TRBJ2-7; D remains unclear. The CDR3 totals 13 residues. Trimming cost V 2 bases and J 0 bases, with 5 bases left between them. Germline loops: CDR1 MNHEY, CDR2 SVGEGT. The CDR3 here is CASSYLLSYEQYF. The CDR3 DNA reads TGTGCCAGCAGTTACCTCCTCTCCTACGAGCAGTACTTC.